This T cell receptor (beta chain) emerged from a study of response to subunit inactivated influenza vaccine. On this clonotype itself: Its antigen is undetermined.

TCRdb re-analysed the RT-PCR reads in MiXCR, keeping a single row per CDR3 protein. Among about half a million distinct CDR3 sequences, about 10% were seen once, and the ten largest hold around 12%. Whole-study results and caveats: Each seasonal influenza vaccination recruits few new T cells, the authors suggested.

Deletions cut 0 bases from V and 5 bases from J, with 7 bases between. Germline V gene sequence: CDR1 SGHAT, CDR2 FQNNGV. The CDR3 totals 13 residues. This specimen was PBMCs from blood, taken about 6 weeks after vaccination. The chain has TRBV11-2 and TRBJ1-2, with D tentatively TRBD1 (5 bases). The receptor's source is a man aged 45 to 65 who received an inactivated influenza vaccine. The CDR3, as DNA: TGTGCCAGCAGCTTAGATGACAGTTATGGCTACACCTTC. Its protein product is CASSLDDSYGYTF.